The entry below gives a single T cell receptor (beta chain) sequence along with its context. This entry belongs to a study of blood T cell repertoires in COVID-19. At the level of the study: COVID-19 samples, acute and convalescent, were from the United States, Italy and Spain. PBMCs, B-cell-depleted T cells, or T cells provided the cDNA or gDNA that made up the material.

The length of the CDR3 is 15 residues. In the original processing: Researchers report that nucleated cell counts were estimated from reference gene primer amplification. Here immunoSEQ multiplex PCR was the method, and the copy in TCRdb shows in-frame clones only, minus some. Clonal size and the V and J genes are those of that table, whereas D and trimming came from the DNA. The table records under 70,000 clones, over 70% of them present only once. The TCR sequence derives from an older woman with acute or convalescent COVID-19. This chain connects TRBV21-1 to TRBJ1-4. TRBV21-1 is a recognized pseudogene. Source material: peripheral blood. CDR3: CASSNGSKRNEKLFF. The CDR3 nucleotides read TGTGCCAGCAGCAACGGTTCTAAACGTAATGAAAAACTGTTTTTT.